What follows are 20 T cell receptor beta chains derived from one specimen sequenced in a study of blood T cells in healthy people across ages. Alongside a J-beta primer mix, a sample-barcoded 5' primer served in a second PCR lasting about 7 to 11 cycles. TCRdb re-analysed the 5' RACE reads in MiXCR, keeping a single row per CDR3 protein. The data show roughly 1,800,000 distinct CDR3 sequences, 49% seen once. The source material was blood. The receptor source for this set is a woman aged 40 to 50 in good health.

CDR3 residues: CAISESGGSSYNSPLHF. The DNA for the CDR3 is TGTGCCATCAGTGAGTCAGGGGGTAGCTCCTATAATTCACCCCTCCACTTT. The chain has TRBV10-3 and TRBJ1-6; D is perhaps TRBD1 (6 bases). V was pared by 0 bases and J by 0 bases, with 9 bases between. Germline V gene data show CDR1 as ENHRY and CDR2 as SYGVKD. The CDR3 consists of 17 residues.

The chain carries TRBV7-8 and TRBJ2-3, with D perhaps matching TRBD1 (7 bases). The V gene's germline CDR1 is SGHVS and CDR2 FQNEAQ. Trimming took 4 bases from V and 8 from J, leaving 10 bases between them. The CDR3 covers 12 residues. DNA for the CDR3: TGTGCCAGCAGCTCAGGGGGGCCTACGCAGTATTTT. Translating it yields CASSSGGPTQYF.

This sequence joins TRBV12-3 or TRBV12-4 and TRBJ2-3, with 10 positions matching TRBD2. This CDR3 is built from 13 residues. V trimming: 2 bases; J trimming: 9 bases; junction bases outside the gene matches: 2. CDR3 in amino acids: CASSLHSGGTQYF. In DNA form, the CDR3 reads TGTGCCAGCAGTTTACATAGCGGGGGGACGCAGTATTTT.

The chain links TRBV28 to TRBJ2-5; D not resolved. Trimming stripped 5 bases from V and 3 bases from J, with 10 bases between. This CDR3 has 13 amino acids. Germline assignment: CDR1 MDHEN and CDR2 SYDVKM. The CDR3 sequence: CASSETVKETQYF. In DNA form, the CDR3 reads TGTGCCAGCAGTGAGACGGTTAAAGAGACCCAGTACTTC.

This chain connects TRBV28 to TRBJ2-5; 8 nucleotides align to TRBD1. V lost 4 bases to trimming and J lost 2 bases; unmatched junction nucleotides: 6. CDR3 size: 15 residues. Germline-derived CDR1 and CDR2 are MDHEN and SYDVKM. The CDR3 region is CASSSQGAGQETQYF. The CDR3 DNA reads as TGTGCCAGCAGTTCCCAGGGGGCGGGACAAGAGACCCAGTACTTC. Variable domain in full (rest from reference TRBV28 and TRBJ2-5): DVKVTQSSRYLVKRTGEKVFLECVQDMDHENMFWYRQDPGLGLRLIYFSYDVKMKEKGDIPEGYSVSREKKERFSLILESASTNQTSMYLCASSSQGAGQETQYFGPGTRLLVL.

The count of this clonotype is one. The chain carries TRBV6-6 and TRBJ2-7, with D hard to call. V lost 5 bases and J 3 bases, leaving 11 bases between the germline ends. The length of the CDR3 is 13 residues. Germline values: CDR1 MNHNY, CDR2 SVGAGI (reference sequence). CDR3 sequence reads: CASSEASGYEQYF. CDR3 bases: TGTGCCAGCAGTGAGGCCAGTGGCTACGAGCAGTACTTC.

The rearrangement joins TRBV7-3 to TRBJ1-2; D gene unclear. V gave up 1 base and J gave up 7 bases, with 13 bases separating them. Germline V gene lookup returns CDR1 SGHTA and CDR2 FQGTGA. CDR3 length equals 14 residues. The CDR3 nucleotides read TGTGCCAGCAGCTTAAATTTCGGGAATACTGGCTACACCTTC. Amino acids: CASSLNFGNTGYTF. Supplemented by reference TRBV7-3 and TRBJ1-2, the full variable domain reads GAGVSQTPSNKVTEKGKYVELRCDPISGHTALYWYRQSLGQGPEFLIYFQGTGAADDSGLPNDRFFAVRPEGSVSTLKIQRTERGDSAVYLCASSLNFGNTGYTFGSGTRLTVV.

This clonotype appeared a few times. The rearrangement uses TRBV6-5 and TRBJ1-4; D remains ambiguous. V was shortened by 2 bases and J by 4 bases, with 20 bases between the two germline ends. Germline assignment: CDR1 MNHEY and CDR2 SVGAGI. The CDR3 contains 18 residues. The CDR3 sequence is CASSYVVQANSGNEKLFF. CDR3 sequence (DNA): TGTGCCAGCAGTTACGTCGTTCAGGCGAATAGCGGTAATGAAAAACTGTTTTTT.

This clonotype appeared many times. CDR3 residues: CASSPRSYGYTF. DNA for the CDR3: TGTGCCAGCAGCCCTCGCTCCTATGGCTACACCTTC. The genes are TRBV7-2 and TRBJ1-2; D uncertain. Trimming cost V 5 bases and J 4 bases, with 8 bases left between them. There are 12 residues in the CDR3. Germline V gives CDR1 SGHTA, CDR2 FQGNSA.

This clonotype showed up just a few times. At one of its ends the junction is not consistent with the germline gene, which may arise from a read error. This chain connects TRBV2 to TRBJ1-1, with a weak D call TRBD1 (5 bases). CDR3 length: 13 residues. The V gene's germline CDR1 is SNHLY and CDR2 FYNNEI. CDR3 nucleotide sequence: TGTGCCGGCAGGGAAGATCTGAACACTGAAGCTTTCTTT. As protein: CAGREDLNTEAFF.

The rearrangement uses TRBV7-2 and TRBJ2-5; tentatively, D is TRBD1 (6 bases). Per the germline V gene, CDR1 is SGHTA and CDR2 is FQGNSA. CDR3 length: 15 residues. Trimming removed 0 bases at V and 3 bases at J, with 11 bases between. The CDR3 nucleotides read TGTGCCAGCAGCTTAGCATCCACAGGGAAAGAGACCCAGTACTTC. This codes for CASSLASTGKETQYF.

This clonotype was observed a handful of times. The CDR3 protein is CASRIRGGLSQETQYF. The CDR3 DNA reads TGTGCCAGCAGGATACGGGGGGGCCTAAGCCAAGAGACCCAGTACTTC. This chain uses TRBV11-2 with TRBJ2-5, with 8 nucleotides matching TRBD2. This CDR3 contains 16 residues. The germline V gene encodes CDR1 SGHAT and CDR2 FQNNGV. After removal of 6 bases from V and 1 base from J, the junction contained 10 bases not matched to a gene.

For the CDR3, the DNA is TGTGCCAGCAGAATCCAGGACAGGGGACCCCCAGATACGCAGTATTTT. Amino acids: CASRIQDRGPPDTQYF. This chain joins TRBV28 and TRBJ2-3; the match to TRBD1 covers 9 bases. Germline V gene sequence: CDR1 MDHEN, CDR2 SYDVKM. V was clipped by 6 bases and J by 4 bases; unmatched bases: 11. This CDR3 spans 16 amino acids.

V and J are TRBV9 and TRBJ1-6; 7 nucleotides line up with TRBD1. V was clipped by 4 bases and J by 3 bases; unmatched bases: 13. This CDR3 has 18 amino acids. Germline V gene data show CDR1 as SGDLS and CDR2 as YYNGEE. The DNA for the CDR3 is TGTGCCAGCAGCTTAAGCGACAGGGTAGATGTCTATAATTCACCCCTCCACTTT. It is translated as CASSLSDRVDVYNSPLHF.

The chain is built from TRBV27 and TRBJ2-2; D is unclear. In germline, CDR1 is MNHEY, CDR2 SMNVEV (reference sequence). CDR3 size: 13 residues. The V end was cut by 8 bases, the J end by 1 base, with 8 bases between. CDR3 DNA sequence: TGTGCCAGCGAAAACGGGAACACCGGGGAGCTGTTTTTT. Residues: CASENGNTGELFF.

This chain links TRBV6-5 with TRBJ1-6; D is unresolved. The length of the CDR3 is 12 residues. Trimming left V 2 bases short and J 6 bases short, with 2 bases between. CDR1 and CDR2 (germline): MNHEY, SVGAGI. This chain's CDR3 is CASSYANSPLHF. CDR3 bases: TGTGCCAGCAGTTACGCTAATTCACCCCTCCACTTT.

The chain carries TRBV5-6 and TRBJ2-3; no firm D call. Germline V gene sequence: CDR1 SGHDT, CDR2 YYEEEE. The CDR3 consists of 14 residues. V dropped 5 bases and J dropped 2 bases, with 12 bases sitting between them. The CDR3 region is CASRPGSSTDTQYF. In DNA, the CDR3 is TGTGCCAGCAGGCCCGGGTCTTCCACAGATACGCAGTATTTT.

This chain uses TRBV7-2 with TRBJ2-1; TRBD1 matches at 8 bases. J lost 13 bases, V lost 7 bases, and 15 bases had no gene match. The CDR3 runs to 14 residues. CDR1 is SGHTA and CDR2 is FQGNSA in the germline V gene. CDR3 DNA sequence: TGTGCCAGCAACCTACGGACAGGGACGGAGACCCAGTTCTTC. Translated: CASNLRTGTETQFF.

This clonotype was seen a few times. This chain links TRBV7-9 with TRBJ2-3; 8 bases agree with TRBD1. V lost 1 base to trimming and J lost 3 bases; unmatched junction nucleotides: 6. CDR3 length equals 16 residues. CDR1 and CDR2 from the germline V gene are SEHNR and FQNEAQ (reference sequence). The CDR3 sequence is CASSLGGDRLTDTQYF. The CDR3 nucleotides are TGTGCCAGCAGCTTAGGTGGGGACAGGTTGACAGATACGCAGTATTTT.

The CDR3, as DNA: TGTGCCAGCAGTTACTCTCCTAGAAACTACAATGAGCAGTTCTTC. The encoded protein is CASSYSPRNYNEQFF. The rearrangement joins TRBV6-6 to TRBJ2-1; D is ambiguous. V lost 0 bases to trimming and J lost 3 bases, with 9 bases between them. Per germline, CDR1 MNHNY and CDR2 SVGAGI (reference sequence). The length of the CDR3 is 15 residues.